The rows below give T cell receptor beta chains drawn from one sample of a study of blood T cell repertoires in COVID-19. TCRdb's table, derived via immunoSEQ multiplex PCR, lists solely in-frame clones and lacks some. The sample yields roughly 140,000 clones, approximately 86% seen once. Sequenced input: peripheral blood. The receptors originated from a man between 65 and 85 years old with acute or convalescent COVID-19. Each CDR3 is given with its conserved first and last residue. Fields, in order: clone size, D gene, J gene, V gene, CDR3 protein, CDR3 DNA. D genes are given only for firm matches. Not every row has a clone size; where given, it reads once, few, many or a size class.

>-|TRBD1|TRBJ1-1|TRBV18
CASSPSNRGNTEAFF
TGTGCCAGCTCACCATCCAACAGGGGGAACACTGAAGCTTTCTTT
>-|-|TRBJ2-7|TRBV28
CASSFAGLSSYEQYF
TGTGCCAGCAGTTTCGCGGGATTGAGCTCCTACGAGCAGTACTTC
>medium-sized|-|TRBJ2-7|TRBV27
CASSLGGTYEQYF
TGTGCCAGCAGCCTCGGGGGTACCTACGAGCAGTACTTC
>-|-|TRBJ2-7|TRBV7-2
CASSLGGSSGEQYF
TGTGCCAGCAGCTTAGGTGGCTCATCGGGCGAGCAGTACTTC
>-|-|TRBJ2-7|TRBV28
CASGGSQQYF
TGTGCCAGCGGGGGGAGCCAGCAGTACTTC
>-|-|TRBJ1-1|TRBV29-1
CSVEVGQGNAFF
TGCAGCGTTGAAGTAGGCCAGGGTAATGCTTTCTTT
>-|TRBD1|TRBJ1-5|TRBV28
CASSQGGSNQPQHF
TGTGCCAGCAGCCAGGGGGGAAGCAATCAGCCCCAGCATTTT
>-|-|TRBJ2-3|TRBV7-3
CASSPGTLSTDTQYF
TGTGCCAGCAGCCCCGGGACACTTAGCACAGATACGCAGTATTTT
>many|-|TRBJ1-1|TRBV30
CAWNREMNTEAFF
TGTGCCTGGAATCGGGAAATGAACACTGAAGCTTTCTTT
>-|-|TRBJ1-4|TRBV6-5
CASSSVALNEKLFF
TGTGCCAGCAGTTCCGTGGCCCTTAATGAAAAACTGTTTTTT
>-|TRBD2|TRBJ2-1|TRBV27
CASHLAGGPYNEQFF
TGTGCCAGCCATCTAGCGGGAGGGCCTTACAATGAGCAGTTCTTC
>-|-|TRBJ2-1|TRBV15
CATGAGYNEQFF
TGTGCCACCGGGGCCGGGTACAATGAGCAGTTCTTC
>-|-|TRBJ1-3|TRBV7-2
CASSLLGNTIYF
TGTGCCAGCAGCTTACTGGGAAACACCATATATTTT
>-|-|TRBJ1-1|TRBV2
CASLWTANTEAFF
TGTGCCAGCTTGTGGACAGCAAACACTGAAGCTTTCTTT
>few|TRBD1|TRBJ2-7|TRBV6-5
CASSTPGQGYEQYF
TGTGCCAGCAGTACGCCGGGACAGGGTTACGAGCAGTACTTC
>-|-|TRBJ1-2|TRBV18
CASSPPGGGYTF
TGTGCCAGCTCACCACCCGGGGGAGGCTACACCTTC
>-|TRBD1|TRBJ2-3|TRBV7-2
CASSLFGQGALDTQYF
TGTGCCAGCAGCCTCTTCGGACAGGGGGCGTTGGATACGCAGTATTTT
>-|TRBD1|TRBJ2-5|TRBV27
CASSPWTGEETQYF
TGTGCCAGCAGTCCCTGGACAGGGGAAGAGACCCAGTACTTC
>-|-|TRBJ2-1|TRBV27
CASSLSRASLNEQFF
TGTGCCAGCAGTTTATCGAGGGCTAGCCTCAATGAGCAGTTCTTC
>-|-|TRBJ1-5|TRBV6-5
CASRRGHSNQPQHF
TGTGCCAGCCGCCGAGGGCATAGCAATCAGCCCCAGCATTTT
>few|TRBD2|TRBJ2-7|TRBV15
CATSRTSDYEQYF
TGTGCCACCAGCCGGACTAGCGACTACGAGCAGTACTTC
>-|TRBD1|TRBJ1-1|TRBV6-6
CASRKQGEMNTEAFF
TGTGCCAGCCGCAAACAGGGGGAGATGAACACTGAAGCTTTCTTT
>-|-|TRBJ2-2|TRBV7-9
CASSLVGVPGELFF
TGTGCCAGCAGCTTAGTCGGGGTCCCCGGGGAGCTGTTTTTT
>-|-|TRBJ2-7|TRBV28
CASSSPGREGYF
TGTGCCAGCAGTTCCCCTGGCAGGGAAGGTTACTTC
>-|TRBD2|TRBJ2-3|TRBV18
CASSPPAGGTDTQYF
TGTGCCAGCTCACCACCGGCGGGAGGAACAGATACGCAGTATTTT
>-|TRBD1|TRBJ2-3|TRBV24-1
CATRSQGADTQYF
TGTGCCACCAGGTCTCAGGGGGCAGATACGCAGTATTTT
>-|-|TRBJ1-1|TRBV2
CASRATLNTEAFF
TGTGCCAGCAGAGCCACCTTGAACACTGAAGCTTTCTTT
>-|-|TRBJ2-4|TRBV5-4
CASSLAAPRGRNIQYF
TGTGCCAGCAGCTTGGCTGCTCCCAGGGGCCGGAACATTCAGTACTTC
>-|TRBD2|TRBJ2-1|TRBV7-3
CASSSHSGTHNEQFF
TGTGCCAGCAGCTCCCACAGCGGGACCCACAATGAGCAGTTCTTC
>-|-|TRBJ1-1|TRBV25-1
CASSETAGRLAEAFF
TGTGCCAGCAGTGAGACCGCGGGGAGATTGGCTGAAGCTTTCTTT
>-|TRBD2|TRBJ2-3|TRBV11-1
CASSLREGKDTQYF
TGTGCCAGCAGCTTGAGGGAGGGGAAAGATACGCAGTATTTT
>-|-|TRBJ1-2|TRBV9
CASSVDRSSYGYTF
TGTGCCAGCAGCGTAGACAGGAGCTCCTATGGCTACACCTTC
>-|TRBD1|TRBJ2-7|TRBV5-6
CASSLGQGIYEQYF
TGTGCCAGCAGCTTGGGACAGGGGATCTACGAGCAGTACTTC
>-|-|TRBJ2-1|TRBV10-3
CAISELASYNEQFF
TGTGCCATCAGTGAACTAGCTTCCTACAATGAGCAGTTCTTC
>-|-|TRBJ2-1|TRBV27
CASSFSRTEQFF
TGTGCCAGCAGTTTTAGCCGCACAGAGCAGTTCTTC
>-|-|TRBJ1-1|TRBV6-1
CASNSGASTEAFF
TGTGCCAGCAACTCAGGGGCAAGCACTGAAGCTTTCTTT
>-|TRBD1|TRBJ2-3|TRBV14
CASSQDLGGTGANTQYF
TGTGCCAGCAGCCAAGATCTCGGGGGGACAGGGGCCAATACGCAGTATTTT